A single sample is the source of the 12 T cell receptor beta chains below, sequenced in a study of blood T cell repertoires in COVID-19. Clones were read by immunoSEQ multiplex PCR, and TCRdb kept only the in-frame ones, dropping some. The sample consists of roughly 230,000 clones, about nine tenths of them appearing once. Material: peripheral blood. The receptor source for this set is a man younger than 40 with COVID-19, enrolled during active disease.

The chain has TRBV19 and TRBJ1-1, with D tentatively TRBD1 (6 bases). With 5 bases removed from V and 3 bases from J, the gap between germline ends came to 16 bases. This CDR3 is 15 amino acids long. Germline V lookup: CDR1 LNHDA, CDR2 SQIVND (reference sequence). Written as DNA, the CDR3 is TGTGCCAGTAGTCTGATAGGGACACCAGACACTGAAGCTTTCTTT. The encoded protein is CASSLIGTPDTEAFF.

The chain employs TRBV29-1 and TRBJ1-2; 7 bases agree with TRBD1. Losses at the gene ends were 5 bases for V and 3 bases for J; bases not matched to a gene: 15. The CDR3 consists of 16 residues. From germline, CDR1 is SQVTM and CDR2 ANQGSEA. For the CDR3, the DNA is TGCAGCGTTTTAAAGATACGACAGGGATCGGACTATGGCTACACCTTC. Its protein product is CSVLKIRQGSDYGYTF.

The CDR3 region is CASSASSGNTIYF. The DNA of the CDR3 is TGCGCCAGCAGTGCTTCCTCTGGAAACACCATATATTTT. The chain recombines TRBV10-1 with TRBJ1-3; D call uncertain. The CDR3 runs 13 residues. V was clipped by 4 bases and J by 0 bases, with 4 bases between them. Germline V gene data show CDR1 as WNHNN and CDR2 as SYGVQD (reference sequence).

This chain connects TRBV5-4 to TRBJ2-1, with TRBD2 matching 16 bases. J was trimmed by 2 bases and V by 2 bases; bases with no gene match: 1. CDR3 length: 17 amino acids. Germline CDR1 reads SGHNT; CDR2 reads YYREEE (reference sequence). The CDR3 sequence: CASSFGTSGGAYNEQFF. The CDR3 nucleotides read TGTGCCAGCAGCTTCGGGACTAGCGGGGGGGCCTACAATGAGCAGTTCTTC. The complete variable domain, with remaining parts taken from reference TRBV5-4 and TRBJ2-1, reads ETGVTQSPTHLIKTRGQQVTLRCSSQSGHNTVSWYQQALGQGPQFIFQYYREEENGRGNFPPRFSGLQFPNYSSELNVNALELDDSALYLCASSFGTSGGAYNEQFFGPGTRLTVL.

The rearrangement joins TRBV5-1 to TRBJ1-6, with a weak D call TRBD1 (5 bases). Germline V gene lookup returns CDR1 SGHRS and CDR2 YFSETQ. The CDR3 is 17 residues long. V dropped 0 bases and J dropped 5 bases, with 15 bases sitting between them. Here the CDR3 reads CASSLAGGRYNNSPLHF. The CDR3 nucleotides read TGCGCCAGCAGCTTGGCGGGGGGACGATATAATAATTCACCCCTCCACTTT.

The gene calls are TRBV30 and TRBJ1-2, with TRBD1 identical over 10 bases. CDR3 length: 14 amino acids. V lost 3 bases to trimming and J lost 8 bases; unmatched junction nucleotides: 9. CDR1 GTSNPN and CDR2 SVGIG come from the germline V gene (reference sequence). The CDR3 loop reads CAWRDRGTLGGYTF. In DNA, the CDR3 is TGTGCCTGGAGGGACAGGGGGACCTTAGGCGGCTACACCTTC.

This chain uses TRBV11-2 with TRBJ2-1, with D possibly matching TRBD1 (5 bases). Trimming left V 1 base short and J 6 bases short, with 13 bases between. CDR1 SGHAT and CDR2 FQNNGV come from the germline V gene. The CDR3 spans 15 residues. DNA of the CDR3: TGTGCCAGCAGCTTAGGGCAGGGTGACGTCAATGAGCAGTTCTTC. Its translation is CASSLGQGDVNEQFF.

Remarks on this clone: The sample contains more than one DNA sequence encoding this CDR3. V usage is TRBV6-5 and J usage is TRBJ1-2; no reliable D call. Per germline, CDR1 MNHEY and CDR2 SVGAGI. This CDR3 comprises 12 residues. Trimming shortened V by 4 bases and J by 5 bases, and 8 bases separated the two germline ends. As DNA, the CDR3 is TGTGCCAGCAGTTCCGGAGGGTATGGCTACACCTTC. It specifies CASSSGGYGYTF.

CDR3 nucleotide sequence: TGTGCCAGTAGGCTGGGCCACACTGAAGCTTTCTTT. Translating it yields CASRLGHTEAFF. V is TRBV19 and J is TRBJ1-1, with D hard to call. Looked up from germline, CDR1 is LNHDA and CDR2 is SQIVND (reference sequence). The CDR3 covers 12 residues. V lost 6 bases to trimming and J lost 3 bases, with 8 bases between them.

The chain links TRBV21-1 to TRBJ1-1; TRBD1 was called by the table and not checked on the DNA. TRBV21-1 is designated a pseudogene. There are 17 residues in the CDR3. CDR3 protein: CASSNACRAPLNTEAFF. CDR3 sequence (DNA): TGTGCCAGCAGCAACGCGTGCAGGGCCCCATTGAACACTGAAGCTTTCTTT.

CDR3 coding DNA: TGTGCCAGCAGCTTCTTGGGGCAGGGTAATTACGAGCAGTACTTC. Amino acid sequence: CASSFLGQGNYEQYF. The chain uses TRBV7-9 and TRBJ2-7; D is possibly TRBD1 (5 bases). Germline values: CDR1 SEHNR, CDR2 FQNEAQ (reference sequence). This CDR3 contains 15 residues. The V gene lost 3 bases and the J gene lost 4 bases, with 16 bases spanning the gap.

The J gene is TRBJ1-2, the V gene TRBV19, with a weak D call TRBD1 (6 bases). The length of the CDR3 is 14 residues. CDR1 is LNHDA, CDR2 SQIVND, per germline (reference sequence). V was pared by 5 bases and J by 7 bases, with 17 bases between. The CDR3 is CASSPRQAGGGYTF. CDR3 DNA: TGTGCCAGTAGTCCCCGACAGGCAGGAGGTGGCTACACCTTC.